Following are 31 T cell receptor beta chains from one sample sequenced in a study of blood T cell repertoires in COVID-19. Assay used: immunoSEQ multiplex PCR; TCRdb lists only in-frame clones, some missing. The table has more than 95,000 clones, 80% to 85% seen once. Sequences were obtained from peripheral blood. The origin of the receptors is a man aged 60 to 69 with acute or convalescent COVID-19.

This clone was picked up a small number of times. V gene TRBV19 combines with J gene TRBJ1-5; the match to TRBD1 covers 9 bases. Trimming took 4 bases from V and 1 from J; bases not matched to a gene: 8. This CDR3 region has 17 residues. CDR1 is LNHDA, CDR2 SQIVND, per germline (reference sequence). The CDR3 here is CASSRGTGPLSNQPQHF. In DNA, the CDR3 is TGTGCCAGTAGTAGGGGGACAGGGCCCCTCAGCAATCAGCCCCAGCATTTT.

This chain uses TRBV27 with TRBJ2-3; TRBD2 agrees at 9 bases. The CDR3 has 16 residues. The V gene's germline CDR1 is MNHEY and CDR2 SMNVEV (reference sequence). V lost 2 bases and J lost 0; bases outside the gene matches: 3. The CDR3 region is CASSLLSGGSTDTQYF. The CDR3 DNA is TGTGCCAGCAGTTTACTTAGCGGGGGCAGCACAGATACGCAGTATTTT.

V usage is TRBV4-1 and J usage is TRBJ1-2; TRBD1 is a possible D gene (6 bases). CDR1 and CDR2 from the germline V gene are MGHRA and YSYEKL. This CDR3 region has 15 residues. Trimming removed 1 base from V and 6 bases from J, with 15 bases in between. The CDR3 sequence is CASSQGVSGGNGYTF. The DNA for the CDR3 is TGCGCCAGCAGCCAAGGGGTTTCGGGGGGCAATGGCTACACCTTC.

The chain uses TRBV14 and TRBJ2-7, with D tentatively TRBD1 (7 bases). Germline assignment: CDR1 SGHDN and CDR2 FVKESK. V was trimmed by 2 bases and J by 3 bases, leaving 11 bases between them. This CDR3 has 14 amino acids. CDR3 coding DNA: TGTGCCAGCAGCCAACTTCAGGGGGGCTACGAGCAGTACTTC. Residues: CASSQLQGGYEQYF.

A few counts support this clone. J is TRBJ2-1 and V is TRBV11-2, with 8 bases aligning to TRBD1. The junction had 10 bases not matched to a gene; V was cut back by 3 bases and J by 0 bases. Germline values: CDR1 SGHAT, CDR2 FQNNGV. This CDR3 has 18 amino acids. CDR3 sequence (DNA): TGTGCCAGCAGCTTTTGGACAGGGCCGACGAGCTCCTACAATGAGCAGTTCTTC. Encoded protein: CASSFWTGPTSSYNEQFF. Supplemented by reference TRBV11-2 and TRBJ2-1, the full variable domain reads EAGVAQSPRYKIIEKRQSVAFWCNPISGHATLYWYQQILGQGPKLLIQFQNNGVVDDSQLPKDRFSAERLKGVDSTLKIQPAKLEDSAVYLCASSFWTGPTSSYNEQFFGPGTRLTVL.

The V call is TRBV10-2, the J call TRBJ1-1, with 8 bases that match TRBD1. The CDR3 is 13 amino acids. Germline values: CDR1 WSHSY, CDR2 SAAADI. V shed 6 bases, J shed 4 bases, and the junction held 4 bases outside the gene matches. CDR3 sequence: CASRVQGGTEAFF. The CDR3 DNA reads TGCGCCAGCAGAGTACAGGGGGGCACTGAAGCTTTCTTT.

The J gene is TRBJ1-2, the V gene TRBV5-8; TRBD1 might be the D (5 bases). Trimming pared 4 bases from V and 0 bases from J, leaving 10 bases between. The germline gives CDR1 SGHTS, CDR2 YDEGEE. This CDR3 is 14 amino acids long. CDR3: CASSPLRANYGYTF. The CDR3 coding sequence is TGTGCCAGCAGCCCCCTCAGGGCTAACTATGGCTACACCTTC.

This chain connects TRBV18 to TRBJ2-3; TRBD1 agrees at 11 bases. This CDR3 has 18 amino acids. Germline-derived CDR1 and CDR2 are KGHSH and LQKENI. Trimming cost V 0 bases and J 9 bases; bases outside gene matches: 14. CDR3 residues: CASSPPNIIGTGGLTQYF. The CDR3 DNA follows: TGTGCCAGCTCACCACCGAATATTATCGGGACAGGGGGTTTGACGCAGTATTTT.

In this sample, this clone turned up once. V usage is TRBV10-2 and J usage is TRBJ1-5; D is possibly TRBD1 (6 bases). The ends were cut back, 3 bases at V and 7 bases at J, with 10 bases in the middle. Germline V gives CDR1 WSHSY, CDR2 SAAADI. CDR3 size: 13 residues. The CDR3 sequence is CASSDTGFQPQHF. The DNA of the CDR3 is TGCGCCAGCAGTGATACAGGGTTCCAGCCCCAGCATTTT.

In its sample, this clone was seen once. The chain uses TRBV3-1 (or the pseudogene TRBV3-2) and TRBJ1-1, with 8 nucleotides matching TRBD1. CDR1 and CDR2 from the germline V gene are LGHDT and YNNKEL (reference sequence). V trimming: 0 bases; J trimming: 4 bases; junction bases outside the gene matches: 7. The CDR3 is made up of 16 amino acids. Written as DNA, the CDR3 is TGTGCCAGCAGCCAAGACCGGACAGGGCAGAGCACTGAAGCTTTCTTT. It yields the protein CASSQDRTGQSTEAFF.

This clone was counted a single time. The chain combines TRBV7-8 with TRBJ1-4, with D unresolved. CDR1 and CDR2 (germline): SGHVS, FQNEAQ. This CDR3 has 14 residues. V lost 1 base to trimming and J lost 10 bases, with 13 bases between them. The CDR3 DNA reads TGTGCCAGCAGCTTAGACCTTAGTTCGGGAAAACTGTTTTTT. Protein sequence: CASSLDLSSGKLFF.

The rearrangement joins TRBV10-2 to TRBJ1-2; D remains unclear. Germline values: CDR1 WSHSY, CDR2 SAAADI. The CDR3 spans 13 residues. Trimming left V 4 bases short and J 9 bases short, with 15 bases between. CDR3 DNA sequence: TGCGCCAGCAGTGGACAACCCGCGAGCAGCTACACCTTC. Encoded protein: CASSGQPASSYTF.

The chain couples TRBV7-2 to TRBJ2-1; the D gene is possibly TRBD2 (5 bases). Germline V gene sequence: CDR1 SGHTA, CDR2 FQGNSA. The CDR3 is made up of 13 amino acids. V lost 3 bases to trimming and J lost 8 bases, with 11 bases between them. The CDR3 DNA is TGTGCCAGCAGCTTCCGTAACGGGGATGAGCAGTTCTTC. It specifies CASSFRNGDEQFF.

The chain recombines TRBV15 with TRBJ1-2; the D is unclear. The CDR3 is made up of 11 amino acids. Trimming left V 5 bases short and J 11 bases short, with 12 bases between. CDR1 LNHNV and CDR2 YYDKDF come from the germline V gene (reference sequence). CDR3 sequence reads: CATSLGRRYTF. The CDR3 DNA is TGTGCCACCAGCCTAGGGAGGAGGTACACCTTC.

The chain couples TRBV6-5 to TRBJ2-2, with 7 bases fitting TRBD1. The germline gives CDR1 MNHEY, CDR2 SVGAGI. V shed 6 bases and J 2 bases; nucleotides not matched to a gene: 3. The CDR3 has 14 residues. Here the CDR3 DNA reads TGTGCCAGCAGGGGGACAGCCAACACCGGGGAGCTGTTTTTT. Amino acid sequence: CASRGTANTGELFF.

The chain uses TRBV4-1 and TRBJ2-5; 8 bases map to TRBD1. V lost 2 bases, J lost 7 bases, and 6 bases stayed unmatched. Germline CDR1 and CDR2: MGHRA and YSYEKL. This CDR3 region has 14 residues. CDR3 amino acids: CASSQPRQGRTQYF. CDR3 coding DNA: TGCGCCAGCAGCCAACCTAGACAGGGGCGGACCCAGTACTTC.

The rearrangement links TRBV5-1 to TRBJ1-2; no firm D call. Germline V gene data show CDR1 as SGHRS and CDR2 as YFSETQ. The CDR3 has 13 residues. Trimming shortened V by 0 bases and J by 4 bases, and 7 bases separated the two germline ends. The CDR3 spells CASSLESLYGYTF. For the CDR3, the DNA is TGCGCCAGCAGCTTGGAATCACTCTATGGCTACACCTTC.

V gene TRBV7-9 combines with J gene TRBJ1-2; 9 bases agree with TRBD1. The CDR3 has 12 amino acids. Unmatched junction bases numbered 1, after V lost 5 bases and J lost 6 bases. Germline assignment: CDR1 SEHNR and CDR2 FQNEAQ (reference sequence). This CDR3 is CASSRTGDGYTF. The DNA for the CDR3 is TGTGCCAGCAGCCGGACAGGGGATGGCTACACCTTC.

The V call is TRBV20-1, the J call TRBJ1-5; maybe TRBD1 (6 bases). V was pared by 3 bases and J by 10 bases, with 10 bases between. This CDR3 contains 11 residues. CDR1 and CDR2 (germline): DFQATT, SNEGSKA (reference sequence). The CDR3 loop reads CSASGGQPQHF. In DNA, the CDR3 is TGCAGTGCTAGCGGGGGGCAACCCCAGCATTTT.

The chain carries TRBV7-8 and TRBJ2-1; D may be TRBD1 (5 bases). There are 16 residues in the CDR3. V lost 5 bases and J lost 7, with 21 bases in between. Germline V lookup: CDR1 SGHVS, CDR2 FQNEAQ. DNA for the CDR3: TGTGCCAGCAGCCGTATCAAGGCCGCAGGGCTGAATGAGCAGTTCTTC. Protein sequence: CASSRIKAAGLNEQFF.

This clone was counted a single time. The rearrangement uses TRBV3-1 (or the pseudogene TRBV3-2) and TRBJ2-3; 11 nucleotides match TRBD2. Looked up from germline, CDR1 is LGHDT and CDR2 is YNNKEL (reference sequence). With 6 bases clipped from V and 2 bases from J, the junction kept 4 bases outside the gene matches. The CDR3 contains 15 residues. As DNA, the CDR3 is TGTGCCAGCAGGCGACTAGCGGGACCCACAGATACGCAGTATTTT. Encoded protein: CASRRLAGPTDTQYF.

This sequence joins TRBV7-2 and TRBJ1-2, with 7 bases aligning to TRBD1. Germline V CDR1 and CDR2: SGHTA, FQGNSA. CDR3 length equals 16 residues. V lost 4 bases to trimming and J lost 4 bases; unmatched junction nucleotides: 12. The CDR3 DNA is TGTGCCAGCAGCTCCGATATGCTGACAGGGTCCTATGGCTACACCTTC. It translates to CASSSDMLTGSYGYTF.

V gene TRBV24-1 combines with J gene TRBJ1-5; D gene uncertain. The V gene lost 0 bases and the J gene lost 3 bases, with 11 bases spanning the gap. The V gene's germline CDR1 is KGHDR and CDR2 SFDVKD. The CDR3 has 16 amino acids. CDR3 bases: TGTGCCACCAGTGATTTGGGTCAGTTAATCAATCAGCCCCAGCATTTT. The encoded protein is CATSDLGQLINQPQHF.

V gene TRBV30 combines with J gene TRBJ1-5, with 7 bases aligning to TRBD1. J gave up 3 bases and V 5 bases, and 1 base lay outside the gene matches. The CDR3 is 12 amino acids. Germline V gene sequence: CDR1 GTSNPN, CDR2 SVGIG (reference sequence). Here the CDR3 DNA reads TGTGCCTGGGGACAGGCCAATCAGCCCCAGCATTTT. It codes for CAWGQANQPQHF.

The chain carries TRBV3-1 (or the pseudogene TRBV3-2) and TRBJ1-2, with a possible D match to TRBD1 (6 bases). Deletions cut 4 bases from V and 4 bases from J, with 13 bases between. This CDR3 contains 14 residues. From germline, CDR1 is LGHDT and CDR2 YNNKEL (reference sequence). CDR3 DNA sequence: TGTGCCAGCAGCCCGACCGCCAGGGGCTATGGCTACACCTTC. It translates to CASSPTARGYGYTF.

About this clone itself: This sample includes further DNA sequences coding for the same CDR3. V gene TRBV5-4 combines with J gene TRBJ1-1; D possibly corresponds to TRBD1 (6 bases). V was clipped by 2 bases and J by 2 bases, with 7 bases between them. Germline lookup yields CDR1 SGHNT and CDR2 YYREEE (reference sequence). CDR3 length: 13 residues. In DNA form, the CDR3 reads TGTGCCAGCAGCTTACAGGGCAACACTGAAGCTTTCTTT. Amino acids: CASSLQGNTEAFF.

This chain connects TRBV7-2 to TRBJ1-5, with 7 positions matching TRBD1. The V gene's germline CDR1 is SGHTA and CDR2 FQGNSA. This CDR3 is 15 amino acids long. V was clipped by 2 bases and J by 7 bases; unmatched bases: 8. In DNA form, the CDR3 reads TGTGCCAGCAGCTTATTTGACAGGGCAGGCCAGCCCCAGCATTTT. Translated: CASSLFDRAGQPQHF.

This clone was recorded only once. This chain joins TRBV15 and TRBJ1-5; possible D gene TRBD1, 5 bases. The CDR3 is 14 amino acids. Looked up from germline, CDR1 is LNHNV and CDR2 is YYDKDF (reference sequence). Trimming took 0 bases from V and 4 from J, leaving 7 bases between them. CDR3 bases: TGTGCCACCAGCAGAGATAAGGGGAATCAGCCCCAGCATTTT. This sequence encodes CATSRDKGNQPQHF.

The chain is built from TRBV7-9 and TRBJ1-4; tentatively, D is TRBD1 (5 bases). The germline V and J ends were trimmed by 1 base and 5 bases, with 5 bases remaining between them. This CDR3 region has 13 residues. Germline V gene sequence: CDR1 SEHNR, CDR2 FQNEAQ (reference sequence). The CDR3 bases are TGTGCCAGCAGCTTAGACAGGAATGAAAAACTGTTTTTT. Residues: CASSLDRNEKLFF.

CDR3: CASSRTIQGKTFF. CDR3 coding DNA: TGTGCCAGCAGTAGAACTATACAGGGGAAAACTTTCTTT. This chain connects TRBV6-5 to TRBJ1-1, with 7 nucleotides matching TRBD1. Germline assignment: CDR1 MNHEY and CDR2 SVGAGI. CDR3 length equals 13 residues. The J segment lost 12 bases and the V segment lost 5 bases, leaving 12 bases of the junction unmatched.

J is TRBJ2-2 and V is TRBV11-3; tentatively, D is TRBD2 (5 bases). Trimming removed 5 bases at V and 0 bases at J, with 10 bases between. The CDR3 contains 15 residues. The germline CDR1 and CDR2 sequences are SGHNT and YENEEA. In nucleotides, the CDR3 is TGTGCCAGCAGCGGTCGGGGTTCGAACACCGGGGAGCTGTTTTTT. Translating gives CASSGRGSNTGELFF.